The present entry profiles one T cell receptor beta chain with its context. Its antigen is as yet unknown. Trimming removed 1 base from V and 2 bases from J, with 11 bases in between. The CDR3 covers 15 residues. An Oncomine TCR Beta short-read assay was used to sequence the DNA from cultured CD4+ T cells. The template was genomic DNA from cultured CD4+ T cells. TCRdb reprocessed the PCR reads via MiXCR and lists one record per CDR3 protein. This table has about 20,000 distinct CDR3 sequences, about three quarters appearing once. This specimen comes from a study of vaccination and CD4 T cells after COVID-19. Study-level information: Samples after vaccination came a median 72 days past dose two, ranging 14 to 241. The authors exposed cells to overlapping spike peptides derived from SARS-CoV-2, HCoV-NL63, HCoV-OC43 and HCoV-229E.

The treatment: roughly ten-day PBMC culture with coronavirus spike peptide pools or control peptides (ViraFEST assay). Prior SARS-CoV-2 infection was excluded in healthy vaccine recipients by negative nucleocapsid antibodies before and after vaccination. The sample in question was CD4+ T cells from blood, cultured in vitro, obtained after SARS-CoV-2 vaccination. This TCR came from a human donor who received a COVID-19 vaccine. The genes are TRBV12-3 or TRBV12-4 and TRBJ2-5; perhaps D is TRBD1 or TRBD2 (5 bases each). CDR3 in amino acids: CASSLGQGRQETQYF. In nucleotides, the CDR3 is TGTGCCAGCAGTTTAGGCCAGGGACGGCAAGAGACCCAGTACTTC.